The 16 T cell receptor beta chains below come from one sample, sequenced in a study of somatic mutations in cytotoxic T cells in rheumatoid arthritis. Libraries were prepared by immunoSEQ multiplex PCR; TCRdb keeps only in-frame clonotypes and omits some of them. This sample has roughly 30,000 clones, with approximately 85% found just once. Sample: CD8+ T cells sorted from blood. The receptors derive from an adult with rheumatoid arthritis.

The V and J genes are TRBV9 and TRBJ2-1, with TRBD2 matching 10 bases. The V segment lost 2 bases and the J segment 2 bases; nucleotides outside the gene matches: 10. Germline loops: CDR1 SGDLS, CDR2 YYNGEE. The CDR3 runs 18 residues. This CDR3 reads CASSVNRQRGGPYNEQFF. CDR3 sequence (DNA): TGTGCCAGCAGCGTTAACAGGCAGCGGGGGGGCCCCTACAATGAGCAGTTCTTC.

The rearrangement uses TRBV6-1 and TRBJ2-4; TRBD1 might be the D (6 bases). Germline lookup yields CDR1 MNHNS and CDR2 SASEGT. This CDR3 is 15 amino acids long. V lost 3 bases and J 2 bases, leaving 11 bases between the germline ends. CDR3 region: CASSDWTDSKNIQYF. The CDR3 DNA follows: TGTGCCAGCAGTGATTGGACAGACTCCAAAAACATTCAGTACTTC.

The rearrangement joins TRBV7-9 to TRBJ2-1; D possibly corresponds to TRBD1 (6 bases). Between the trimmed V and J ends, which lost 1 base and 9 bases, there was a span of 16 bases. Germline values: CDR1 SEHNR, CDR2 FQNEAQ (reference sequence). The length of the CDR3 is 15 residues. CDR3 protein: CASSLVEGDVGEQFF. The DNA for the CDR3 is TGTGCCAGCAGCTTAGTAGAGGGGGACGTAGGTGAGCAGTTCTTC.

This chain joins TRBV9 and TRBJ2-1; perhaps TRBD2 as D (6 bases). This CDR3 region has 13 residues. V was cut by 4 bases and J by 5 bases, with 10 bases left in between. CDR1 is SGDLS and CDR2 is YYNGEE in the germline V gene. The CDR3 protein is CASSQAGDNEQFF. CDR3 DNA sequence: TGTGCCAGCAGCCAAGCGGGCGACAATGAGCAGTTCTTC.

The chain's CDR3 is CASSPGTPNEQFF. The CDR3 nucleotides read TGTGCCAGCAGTCCCGGGACCCCGAATGAGCAGTTCTTC. V and J are TRBV6-6 and TRBJ2-1; D could derive from TRBD1 or TRBD2 (5 bases each). In germline, CDR1 is MNHNY, CDR2 SVGAGI (reference sequence). This CDR3 contains 13 residues. V lost 5 bases and J lost 7, with 12 bases in between.

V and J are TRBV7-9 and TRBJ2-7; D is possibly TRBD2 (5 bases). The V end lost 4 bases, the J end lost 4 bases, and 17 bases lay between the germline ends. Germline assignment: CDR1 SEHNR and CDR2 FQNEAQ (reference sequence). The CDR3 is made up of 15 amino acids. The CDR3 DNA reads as TGTGCCAGCAGCTCGCGACTGACGAGGGCTTACGAGCAGTACTTC. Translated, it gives CASSSRLTRAYEQYF.

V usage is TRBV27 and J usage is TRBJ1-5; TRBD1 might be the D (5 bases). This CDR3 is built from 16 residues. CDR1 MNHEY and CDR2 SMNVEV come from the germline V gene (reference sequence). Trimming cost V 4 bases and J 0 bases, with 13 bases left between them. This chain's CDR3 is CASSSGGTYSNQPQHF. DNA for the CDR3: TGTGCCAGCAGTTCGGGAGGGACCTATAGCAATCAGCCCCAGCATTTT.

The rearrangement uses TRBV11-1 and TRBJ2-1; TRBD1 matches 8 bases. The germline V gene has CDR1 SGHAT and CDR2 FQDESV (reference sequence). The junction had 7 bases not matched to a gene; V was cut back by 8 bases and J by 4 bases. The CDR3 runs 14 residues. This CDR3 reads CASADRALYNEQFF. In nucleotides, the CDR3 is TGTGCCAGCGCGGACAGGGCGTTGTACAATGAGCAGTTCTTC.

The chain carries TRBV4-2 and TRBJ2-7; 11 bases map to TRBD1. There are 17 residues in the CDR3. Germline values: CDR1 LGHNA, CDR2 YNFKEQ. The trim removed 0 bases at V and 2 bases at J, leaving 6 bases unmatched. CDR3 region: CASSQDSGQGVAYEQYF. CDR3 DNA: TGTGCCAGCAGCCAAGATTCGGGACAGGGGGTCGCCTACGAGCAGTACTTC.

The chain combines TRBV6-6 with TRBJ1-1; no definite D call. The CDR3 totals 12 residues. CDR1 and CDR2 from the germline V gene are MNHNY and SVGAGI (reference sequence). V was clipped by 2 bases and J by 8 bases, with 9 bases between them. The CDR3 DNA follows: TGTGCCAGCAGTTACCCGGCCAGGGAAGCTTTCTTT. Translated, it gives CASSYPAREAFF.

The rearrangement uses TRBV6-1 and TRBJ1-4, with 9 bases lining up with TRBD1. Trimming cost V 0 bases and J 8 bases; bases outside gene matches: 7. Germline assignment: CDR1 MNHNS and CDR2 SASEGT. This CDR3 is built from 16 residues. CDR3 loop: CASSEAPGQGSEKLFF. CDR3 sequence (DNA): TGTGCCAGCAGTGAAGCCCCGGGACAGGGATCCGAAAAACTGTTTTTT.

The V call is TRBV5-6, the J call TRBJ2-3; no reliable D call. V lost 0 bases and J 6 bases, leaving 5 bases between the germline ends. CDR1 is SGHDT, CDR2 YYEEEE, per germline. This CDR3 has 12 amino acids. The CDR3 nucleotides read TGTGCCAGCAGCTTGGCCGTGGATACGCAGTATTTT. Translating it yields CASSLAVDTQYF. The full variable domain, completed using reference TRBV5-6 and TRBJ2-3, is DAGVTQSPTHLIKTRGQQVTLRCSPKSGHDTVSWYQQALGQGPQFIFQYYEEEERQRGNFPDRFSGHQFPNYSSELNVNALLLGDSALYLCASSLAVDTQYFGPGTRLTVL.

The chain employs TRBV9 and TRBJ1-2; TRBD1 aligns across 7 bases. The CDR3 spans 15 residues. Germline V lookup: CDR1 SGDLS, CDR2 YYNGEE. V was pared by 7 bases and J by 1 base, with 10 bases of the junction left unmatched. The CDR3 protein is CASGTARSLNYGYTF. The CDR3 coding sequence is TGTGCCAGCGGGACAGCTCGAAGCCTTAACTATGGCTACACCTTC. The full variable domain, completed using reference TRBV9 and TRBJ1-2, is DSGVTQTPKHLITATGQRVTLRCSPRSGDLSVYWYQQSLDQGLQFLIQYYNGEERAKGNILERFSAQQFPDLHSELNLSSLELGDSALYFCASGTARSLNYGYTFGSGTRLTVV.

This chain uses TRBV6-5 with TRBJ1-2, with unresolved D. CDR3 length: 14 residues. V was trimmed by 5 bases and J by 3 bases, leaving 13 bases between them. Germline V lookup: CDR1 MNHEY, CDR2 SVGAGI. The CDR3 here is CASSPRGGDYGYTF. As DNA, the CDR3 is TGTGCCAGCAGTCCCCGGGGAGGAGACTATGGCTACACCTTC.

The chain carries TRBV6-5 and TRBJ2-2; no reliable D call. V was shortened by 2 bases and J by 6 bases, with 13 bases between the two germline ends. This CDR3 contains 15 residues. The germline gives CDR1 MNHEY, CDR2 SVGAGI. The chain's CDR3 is CASSYRPWSPGELFF. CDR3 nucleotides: TGTGCCAGCAGTTACCGCCCATGGTCTCCCGGGGAGCTGTTTTTT.

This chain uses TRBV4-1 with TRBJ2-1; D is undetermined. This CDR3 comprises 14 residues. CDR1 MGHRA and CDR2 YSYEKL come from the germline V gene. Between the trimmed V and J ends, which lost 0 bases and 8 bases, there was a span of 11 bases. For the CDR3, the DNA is TGCGCCAGCAGCCAAGAACCGCGTGGCGATGAGCAGTTCTTC. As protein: CASSQEPRGDEQFF.